The clone carrying this TCR beta chain has a handful of counts. The sample originates from a study of identical twins. With 4 bases clipped from V and 0 bases from J, the junction kept 6 bases outside the gene matches. Germline lookup yields CDR1 SNHLY and CDR2 FYNNEI. The CDR3 contains 18 residues. TCRdb redid the calling of the 5' RACE reads with MiXCR, one entry per CDR3 protein. The sample has 1.5 million to 2 million distinct CDR3 sequences, about 31% seen once; the top ten hold around 0.3%. Specimen: cord blood. This clonotype was sampled from a newborn girl in good health. This chain connects TRBV2 to TRBJ2-1; 13 nucleotides align to TRBD2. CDR3 residues: CASSATTSGRSSYNEQFF. The CDR3 bases are TGTGCCAGCAGTGCTACGACTAGCGGGAGGTCCTCCTACAATGAGCAGTTCTTC. Complete variable domain (other parts from reference TRBV2 and TRBJ2-1): EPEVTQTPSHQVTQMGQEVILRCVPISNHLYFYWYRQILGQKVEFLVSFYNNEISEKSEIFDDQFSVERPDGSNFTLKIRSTKLEDSAMYFCASSATTSGRSSYNEQFFGPGTRLTVL.